The clone carrying this T cell receptor beta chain appeared many times. Its cognate antigen is unknown. Using genomic DNA as the template, TCR beta VDJ and CDR3 profiling was carried out. Via MiXCR, TCRdb re-called the reads, giving one row per CDR3 protein. The repertoire holds approximately 200,000 distinct CDR3 sequences, 40% to 60% seen once, with about 20% in the top ten. These data originate in a study of CD8+CD57+ T cells in acquired aplastic anemia. Whole-study context: Sorted CD4+ and CD8+ cells yielded DNA averaging approximately 3.4 ug. Study-level points and caveats: Patients and controls had in common around 29 CD8+ CDR3 sequences.

Germline V CDR1 and CDR2: SGHRS, YFSETQ. The CDR3 runs to 14 residues. The junction had 6 bases not matched to a gene; V was cut back by 5 bases and J by 2 bases. Only patients with CD8+CD57+ cell expansion on flow cytometry were chosen for sequencing. Severe acquired aplastic anemia was diagnosed in all patients. Source material: sorted CD4+, CD8+, or CD8+CD57+ T cells (not recorded which) from PBMCs. This TCR was recovered from a human donor with aplastic anemia. The chain uses TRBV5-1 and TRBJ2-7; 8 bases agree with TRBD1. CDR3 in DNA: TGCGCCAGCAGACACCTGGACAGGGCCTACGAGCAGTACTTC. This codes for CASRHLDRAYEQYF.